A single sample is the source of the 8 T cell receptor beta chains below, sequenced in a study of Graves' ophthalmopathy and Graves' hyperthyroidism. Using RNA transcripts, the TCR beta CDR3 regions were amplified. In the first round, RT-PCR was carried out with HTBI primers, and a multiplex PCR formed the second round. TCRdb used MiXCR to reprocess the multiplex PCR reads, holding one entry per CDR3 protein. Of about 390,000 distinct CDR3 sequences listed, 15% to 20% are singletons. The sample was peripheral blood. These receptors originate from an adult woman with stable Graves' hyperthyroidism.

This clonotype was detected ten times or more. This chain uses TRBV7-2 with TRBJ2-5; 8 bases are shared with TRBD1. V trimming: 4 bases; J trimming: 4 bases; junction bases outside the gene matches: 14. Germline loops: CDR1 SGHTA, CDR2 FQGNSA. This CDR3 spans 17 amino acids. CDR3 DNA sequence: TGTGCCAGCAGCTCCGGGTGGAGCCAGGGGGCCTCAGAGACCCAGTACTTC. It translates to CASSSGWSQGASETQYF.

This clonotype showed up many times. The chain employs TRBV18 and TRBJ1-2, with D unresolved. The V gene lost 4 bases and the J gene lost 8 bases, with 17 bases spanning the gap. Germline-derived CDR1 and CDR2 are KGHSH and LQKENI. The CDR3 has 14 residues. This CDR3 is CASSLNTAVIGYTF. CDR3 bases: TGTGCCAGCTCACTCAATACGGCGGTCATCGGCTACACCTTC.

This clonotype was detected many times. This chain connects TRBV6-4 to TRBJ2-7; 7 nucleotides match TRBD1. With V trimmed by 6 bases and J by 6 bases, 11 bases remained unmatched. CDR1 and CDR2 (germline): MRHNA, SNTAGT. The CDR3 is 14 residues long. The CDR3 loop is CASRVQGSTVEQYF. The CDR3 nucleotides are TGTGCCAGCAGAGTACAGGGGTCGACCGTCGAGCAGTACTTC.

This clonotype was observed at least ten times. CDR3 sequence (DNA): TGTGCCAGCAGTTACGTAAGGACAGCGGGCCATGAGACCCAGTACTTC. It yields the protein CASSYVRTAGHETQYF. The chain combines TRBV6-5 with TRBJ2-5, with D perhaps matching TRBD1 or TRBD2 (6 bases each). Germline V lookup: CDR1 MNHEY, CDR2 SVGAGI. The CDR3 extends over 16 amino acids. V gave up 2 bases and J gave up 5 bases, with 18 bases separating them.

This clonotype was picked up many times. The chain joins TRBV11-2 to TRBJ2-7, with unresolved D. The CDR3 contains 15 residues. The germline CDR1 and CDR2 sequences are SGHAT and FQNNGV. Trimming cost V 1 base and J 2 bases, with 12 bases left between them. The CDR3 loop reads CASSLGYRKTYEQYF. The CDR3 nucleotides are TGTGCCAGCAGCTTAGGGTACAGAAAAACCTACGAGCAGTACTTC. The full variable domain, its missing parts supplied by reference TRBV11-2 and TRBJ2-7, is EAGVAQSPRYKIIEKRQSVAFWCNPISGHATLYWYQQILGQGPKLLIQFQNNGVVDDSQLPKDRFSAERLKGVDSTLKIQPAKLEDSAVYLCASSLGYRKTYEQYFGPGTRLTVT.

This clonotype was detected ten times or more. The junction departs from germline at one end; a sequencing error may be responsible. The chain is built from TRBV12-3 or TRBV12-4 and TRBJ2-4; a possible D gene is TRBD2 (7 bases). The CDR3 spans 17 residues. CDR3 bases: TGTGCCAGCAGTTCCTCGGGGGAGGGGGGGCTGGGAAACATTAAGTACTTC. Protein product: CASSSSGEGGLGNIKYF.

This clonotype was seen more than once but under ten times. This chain connects TRBV30 to TRBJ1-1; a possible D gene is TRBD1 (5 bases). The CDR3 has 14 amino acids. Germline V gene lookup returns CDR1 GTSNPN and CDR2 SVGIG (reference sequence). The germline V and J ends were trimmed by 0 bases and 7 bases, with 15 bases remaining between them. The CDR3: CAWSVLRGGGEAFF. The DNA for the CDR3 is TGTGCCTGGAGTGTACTGCGGGGGGGGGGTGAAGCTTTCTTT.

This clonotype was seen repeatedly, ten times or more. This chain connects TRBV28 to TRBJ1-6; D not certain. V gave up 5 bases and J gave up 6 bases, with 11 bases separating them. Germline values: CDR1 MDHEN, CDR2 SYDVKM. The CDR3 runs 14 residues. The CDR3 DNA is TGTGCCAGCAGTCCGCTTTCCGTTAATTCACCCCTCCACTTT. It is translated as CASSPLSVNSPLHF.